A selection of T cell receptor beta chains follows, all from one sample in a study of cytomegalovirus exposure and HLA in healthy donors. The protocol was immunoSEQ multiplex PCR, while the TCRdb copy is restricted to in-frame clones and leaves out a portion. The table lists roughly 69,000 clones, under 85% of them singletons. Sequenced input: PBMCs. Every receptor here comes from a man aged 50 to 59 in good health and CMV-seronegative. Each CDR3 is given with its conserved first and last residue. The D gene is left open where the match is weak. Clone size appears in some rows only: once, few, many, or a class for an expanded clone.

abundance | d_gene | j_gene | v_gene | CDR3nt | CDR3aa
few | TRBD2 | TRBJ2-4 | TRBV4-2 | TGTGCCAGCAGCCTTGCCGGGACTAGCGGGGGCGTAGCCAAAAACATTCAGTACTTC | CASSLAGTSGGVAKNIQYF
NA | NA | TRBJ1-1 | TRBV6-6 | TGTGCCAGCAGTCAGACAGCGAACACTGAAGCTTTCTTT | CASSQTANTEAFF
few | NA | TRBJ2-2 | TRBV7-8 | TGTGCCAGCAGTCTCTTAGGGGCCGGGGAGCTGTTTTTT | CASSLLGAGELFF
NA | TRBD1 | TRBJ1-3 | TRBV7-6 | TGTGCCAGCAGCCTTGGACAGGGGACCTTCGGAAACACCATATATTTT | CASSLGQGTFGNTIYF
NA | NA | TRBJ1-1 | TRBV10-3 | TGTGCCATCAGTGAGTCCAGGGGCCCTGAAGCTTTCTTT | CAISESRGPEAFF
NA | NA | TRBJ1-1 | TRBV6-6 | TGTGCCAGCAGCCCTAGACAGATGAACACTGAAGCTTTCTTT | CASSPRQMNTEAFF
NA | NA | TRBJ1-5 | TRBV6-1 | TGTGCCAGCAGTAAAACAGCTCATAGCAATCAGCCCCAGCATTTT | CASSKTAHSNQPQHF
NA | NA | TRBJ2-1 | TRBV14 | TGTGCCAGCAGCCAAGGTCTCAGAGAGCAGTTCTTC | CASSQGLREQFF
NA | NA | TRBJ2-1 | TRBV7-7 | TGTGCTAGCAGCTCGTCCTCCTACAATGAGCAGTTCTTC | CASSSSSYNEQFF
NA | NA | TRBJ1-1 | TRBV6-1 | TGTGCCAGCAGTGAAGCCATGGCGGACACTGAAGCTTTCTTT | CASSEAMADTEAFF
NA | TRBD2 | TRBJ2-7 | TRBV5-1 | TGCGCCAGCAGCTACTCCCCCGGACTAGCGGGGGGCAGGGGCTCCGAGCAGTACTTC | CASSYSPGLAGGRGSEQYF
NA | TRBD2 | TRBJ2-1 | TRBV5-6 | TGTGCCAGCAGCTTGTGGGGCGGGGGTACTTCGGGGGAGCAGTTCTTC | CASSLWGGGTSGEQFF
few | TRBD1 | TRBJ2-7 | TRBV4-2 | TGTGCCAGCAGCCCCATTAAGACCGGGACAGGCAACTACGAGCAGTACTTC | CASSPIKTGTGNYEQYF